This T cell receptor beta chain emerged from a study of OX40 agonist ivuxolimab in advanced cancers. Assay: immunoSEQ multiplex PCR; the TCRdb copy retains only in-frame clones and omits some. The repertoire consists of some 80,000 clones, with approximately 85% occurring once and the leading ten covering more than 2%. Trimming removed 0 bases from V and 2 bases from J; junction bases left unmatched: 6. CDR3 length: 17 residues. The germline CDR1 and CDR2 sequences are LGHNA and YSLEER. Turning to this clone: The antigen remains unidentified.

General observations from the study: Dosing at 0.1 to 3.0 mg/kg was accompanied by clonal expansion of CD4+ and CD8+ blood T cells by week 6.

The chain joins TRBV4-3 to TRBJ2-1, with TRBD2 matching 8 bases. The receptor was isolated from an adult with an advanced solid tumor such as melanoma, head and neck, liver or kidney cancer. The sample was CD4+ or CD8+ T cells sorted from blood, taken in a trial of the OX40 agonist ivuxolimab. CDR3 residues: CASSQEGRLATYNEQFF. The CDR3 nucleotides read TGCGCCAGCAGCCAAGAAGGTAGACTAGCGACCTACAATGAGCAGTTCTTC.